Reported below is one T cell receptor (beta chain). Its antigen remains unidentified. This entry is derived from a study of cytomegalovirus exposure and HLA in healthy donors. The donors were part of the validation cohort of 95 to 150 subjects. That cohort was separate from the first cohort, which comprised 500 to 850 subjects. General observations from the study: The study designated 150 to 200 TCR beta chains cytomegalovirus-associated. Most TCRs appeared rarely, but some public TCRs recurred in many donors. Under in vitro conditions, a few CMV-associated chains were confirmed as specific for CMV antigens.

The V gene's germline CDR1 is SGHDT and CDR2 YYEEEE. The CDR3 covers 14 residues. V shed 2 bases, J shed 6 bases, and the junction held 3 bases outside the gene matches. This table comes from immunoSEQ multiplex PCR, and its TCRdb copy is limited to in-frame clones, with some not included. This table has 150,000 to 200,000 clones, approximately 84% appearing once. The TCR comes from a man aged 18 to 30 in good health and CMV-seropositive. Material for sequencing was PBMCs. V usage is TRBV5-6 and J usage is TRBJ2-1, with TRBD1 identical over 9 bases. The CDR3 protein is CASSFGTGSNEQFF. The CDR3 nucleotides are TGTGCCAGCAGCTTCGGGACAGGGTCCAATGAGCAGTTCTTC.